The 12 T cell receptor beta chains below were found in one sample sequenced in a study of response to subunit inactivated influenza vaccine. TCRdb recomputed calls from the RT-PCR reads with MiXCR, one row per CDR3 protein. The repertoire has 650,000 to 800,000 distinct CDR3 sequences, approximately 17% of them found once; the top ten carry roughly 10%. Sequencing used PBMCs from blood, obtained roughly 5 days after vaccination. Receptors originate from a man between 50 and 59 years old who received an inactivated influenza vaccine.

This clonotype was picked up a small number of times. The V call is TRBV9, the J call TRBJ2-2, with 10 bases lining up with TRBD1. V trimming: 2 bases; J trimming: 3 bases; junction bases outside the gene matches: 4. Germline V gives CDR1 SGDLS, CDR2 YYNGEE. CDR3 length: 16 residues. The CDR3 sequence is CASSVTGGIDTGELFF. The CDR3 nucleotides read TGTGCCAGCAGCGTGACAGGGGGCATCGACACCGGGGAGCTGTTTTTT. The entire variable domain, with the rest obtained from reference TRBV9 and TRBJ2-2, is as follows: DSGVTQTPKHLITATGQRVTLRCSPRSGDLSVYWYQQSLDQGLQFLIQYYNGEERAKGNILERFSAQQFPDLHSELNLSSLELGDSALYFCASSVTGGIDTGELFFGEGSRLTVL.

This clonotype has only a few counts. The V call is TRBV5-1, the J call TRBJ2-2; unclear D gene. Germline V gene sequence: CDR1 SGHRS, CDR2 YFSETQ. V lost 4 bases and J 0 bases, leaving 7 bases between the germline ends. The CDR3 is 14 amino acids. CDR3 nucleotide sequence: TGCGCCAGCAGCAGTTCGCCGAACACCGGGGAGCTGTTTTTT. Its protein product is CASSSSPNTGELFF. Together with reference TRBV5-1 and TRBJ2-2, the CDR3 gives the full variable domain: KAGVTQTPRYLIKTRGQQVTLSCSPISGHRSVSWYQQTPGQGLQFLFEYFSETQRNKGNFPGRFSGRQFSNSRSEMNVSTLELGDSALYLCASSSSPNTGELFFGEGSRLTVL.

The genes are TRBV4-1 and TRBJ2-7; D is perhaps TRBD2 (5 bases). Between the trimmed V and J ends, which lost 2 bases and 2 bases, there was a span of 10 bases. Per the germline V gene, CDR1 is MGHRA and CDR2 is YSYEKL. The CDR3 spans 14 residues. DNA for the CDR3: TGCGCCAGCAGCCAAAAAGGACTTACCTACGAGCAGTACTTC. Its protein is CASSQKGLTYEQYF.

This chain joins TRBV20-1 and TRBJ1-5; D may be TRBD1 (5 bases). CDR1 is DFQATT, CDR2 SNEGSKA, per germline (reference sequence). The CDR3 has 17 amino acids. Trimming pared 1 base from V and 3 bases from J, leaving 19 bases between. This CDR3 is CSARVGSRAGNNQPQHF. DNA for the CDR3: TGCAGTGCTAGAGTAGGGTCGCGGGCAGGGAACAATCAGCCCCAGCATTTT.

This clonotype was detected a few times. The chain couples TRBV12-3 or TRBV12-4 to TRBJ2-3, with D unresolved. The length of the CDR3 is 16 residues. The V gene lost 2 bases and the J gene lost 0 bases, with 12 bases spanning the gap. The CDR3 DNA is TGTGCCAGCAGTTTATTTGGTTTAGCTAGCACAGATACGCAGTATTTT. Amino acid sequence: CASSLFGLASTDTQYF.

This chain joins TRBV7-9 and TRBJ1-4; no clear D. The CDR3 is made up of 15 amino acids. Germline assignment: CDR1 SEHNR and CDR2 FQNEAQ (reference sequence). Trimming took off 4 bases at V and 7 bases at J, with 16 bases between the two ends. CDR3 sequence reads: CASSSAGPRSEKLFF. The CDR3 DNA sequence: TGTGCCAGCAGCTCAGCGGGCCCGAGAAGTGAAAAACTGTTTTTT.

This clonotype occurred a few times. V is TRBV28 and J is TRBJ1-1; possibly TRBD1 for D (5 bases). Germline V CDR1 and CDR2: MDHEN, SYDVKM. This CDR3 is 13 amino acids long. Deletions cut 7 bases from V and 6 bases from J, with 15 bases between. CDR3 protein: CASNSIRGAEAFF. The CDR3 coding sequence is TGTGCCAGCAACAGCATCCGAGGGGCTGAAGCTTTCTTT.

This clonotype turned up a few times. This sequence joins TRBV20-1 and TRBJ2-5; D perhaps matches TRBD2 (5 bases). The V gene's germline CDR1 is DFQATT and CDR2 SNEGSKA (reference sequence). This CDR3 contains 13 residues. The CDR3, as DNA: TGCGGCGGGCTAAGGCGGAACCAAGAGACCCAGTACTTC. It encodes CGGLRRNQETQYF.

This clonotype was counted a few times. The V gene is TRBV30, the J gene TRBJ2-1, with unresolved D. The CDR3 runs 14 residues. Per the germline V gene, CDR1 is GTSNPN and CDR2 is SVGIG (reference sequence). The V gene lost 8 bases and the J gene lost 0 bases, with 14 bases spanning the gap. CDR3 region: CAIGRISSYNEQFF. CDR3 bases: TGTGCCATTGGGCGGATTAGCTCCTACAATGAGCAGTTCTTC.

This clonotype was picked up a small number of times. The chain uses TRBV10-3 and TRBJ2-5; TRBD1 might be the D (5 bases). CDR1 and CDR2 (germline): ENHRY, SYGVKD. This CDR3 is 15 amino acids long. Trimming removed 4 bases at V and 1 base at J, with 13 bases between. The CDR3 is CAISARGQFQETQYF. The CDR3 DNA sequence: TGTGCCATCAGTGCGAGAGGACAATTCCAAGAGACCCAGTACTTC.

V usage is TRBV7-8 and J usage is TRBJ2-7; D remains unclear. Trimming pared 5 bases from V and 3 bases from J, leaving 26 bases between. Germline CDR1 reads SGHVS; CDR2 reads FQNEAQ. CDR3 size: 18 residues. The CDR3 reads CASSQRGPRVQVYYEQYF. The CDR3 DNA reads as TGTGCCAGCAGCCAAAGAGGCCCCCGGGTGCAGGTCTACTACGAGCAGTACTTC.

V usage is TRBV5-1 and J usage is TRBJ2-1, with 8 bases lining up with TRBD2. V lost 4 bases to trimming and J lost 1 base; unmatched junction nucleotides: 19. Germline V CDR1 and CDR2: SGHRS, YFSETQ. The CDR3 extends over 20 amino acids. The CDR3 loop reads CASSQPLGGGSRGSYNEQFF. CDR3 DNA sequence: TGCGCCAGCAGCCAACCCCTAGGCGGGGGGTCGAGGGGATCCTACAATGAGCAGTTCTTC.